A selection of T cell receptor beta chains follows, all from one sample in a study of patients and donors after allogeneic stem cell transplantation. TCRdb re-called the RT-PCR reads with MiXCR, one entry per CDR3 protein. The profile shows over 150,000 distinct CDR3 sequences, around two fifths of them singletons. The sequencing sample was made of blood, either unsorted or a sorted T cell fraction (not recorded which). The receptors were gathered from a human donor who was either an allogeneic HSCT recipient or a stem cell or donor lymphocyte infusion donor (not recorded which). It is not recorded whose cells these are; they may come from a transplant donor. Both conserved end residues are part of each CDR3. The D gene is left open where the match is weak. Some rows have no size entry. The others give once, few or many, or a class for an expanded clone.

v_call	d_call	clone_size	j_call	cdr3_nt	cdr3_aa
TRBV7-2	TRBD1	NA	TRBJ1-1	TGTGCCAGCAGCTTAATCAGGGGGCCAATGAACACTGAAGCTTTCTTT	CASSLIRGPMNTEAFF
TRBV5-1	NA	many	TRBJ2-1	TGCGCCAGCAGCTTGGTGGGGGACGAGCAGTTCTTC	CASSLVGDEQFF
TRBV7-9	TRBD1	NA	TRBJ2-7	TGTGCCAGCAGCTACGTCGGACAGGGGGCCTTCTACGAGCAGTACTTC	CASSYVGQGAFYEQYF
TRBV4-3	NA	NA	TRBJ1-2	TGCGCCAGCAGCCAAGATGGGGCTAACTATGGCTACACCTTC	CASSQDGANYGYTF
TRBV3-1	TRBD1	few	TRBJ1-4	TGTGCCAGCAGCCGGACAGGGACTAATGAAAAACTGTTTTTT	CASSRTGTNEKLFF
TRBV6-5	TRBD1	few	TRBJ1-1	TGTGCCAGCAGTGCCACCCTAGGGGGCCATACTGAAGCTTTCTTT	CASSATLGGHTEAFF
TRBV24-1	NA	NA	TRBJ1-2	TGTGCCACCAGTGATTTCATCTATGGCTACACCTTC	CATSDFIYGYTF
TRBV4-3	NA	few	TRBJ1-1	TGCGCCAGCAGCCAAGACTCGGGTTTGAACACTGAAGCTTTCTTT	CASSQDSGLNTEAFF
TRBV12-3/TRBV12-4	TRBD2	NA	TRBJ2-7	TGTGCCAGCAGTTTTGGCGGGAGGACCTACGAGCAGTACTTC	CASSFGGRTYEQYF
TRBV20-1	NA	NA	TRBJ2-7	TGCAGTGCTAGAGATGATGACAGCCCCTACGAGCAGTACTTC	CSARDDDSPYEQYF
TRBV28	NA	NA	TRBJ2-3	TGTGCCAGCAGTCCGCCTCCAGATACGCAGTATTTT	CASSPPPDTQYF
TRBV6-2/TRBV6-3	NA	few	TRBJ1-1	TGTGCCAGCGGGGGCGCTTTGGAAGCTTTCTTT	CASGGALEAFF
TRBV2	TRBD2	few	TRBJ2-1	TGTGCCAGCAGTGAACTAGCGGGAGCCGCCAATGAGCAGTTCTTC	CASSELAGAANEQFF
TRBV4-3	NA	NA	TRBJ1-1	TGCGCCAGCAGCCAAGAGTTAGTACTCATTCAACGACACGACACTGAAGCTTTCTTT	CASSQELVLIQRHDTEAFF
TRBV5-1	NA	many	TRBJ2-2	TGCGCCAGCAGCTTATCCACCGGGGAGCTGTTTTTT	CASSLSTGELFF
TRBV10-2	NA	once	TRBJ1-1	TGCGCCAGCCGGACGGGGCTTAACTCAGACGAAGCTTTCTTT	CASRTGLNSDEAFF
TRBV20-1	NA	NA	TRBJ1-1	TGCAGTCCGATGTCTCCTGAAGCTTTCTTT	CSPMSPEAFF
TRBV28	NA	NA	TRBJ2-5	TGTGCCAGCAGTTTATTCTGGGCATCGGAGACCCAGTACTTC	CASSLFWASETQYF
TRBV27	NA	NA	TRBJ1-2	TGTGCCAGCAGTCGATACCAGGGGACTAACTATGGCTACACCTTC	CASSRYQGTNYGYTF
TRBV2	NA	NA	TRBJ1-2	TGTGCCAGCATCTTCTTACAGGACTATGGCTACACCTTC	CASIFLQDYGYTF
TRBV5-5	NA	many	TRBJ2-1	TGTGCCAGCAGCTTGCTGGACAGCTCCTACAATGAGCAGTTCTTC	CASSLLDSSYNEQFF
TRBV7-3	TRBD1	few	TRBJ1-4	TGTGCCAGCAGCCCGACAGGGGCCGTTAATGAAAAACTGTTTTTT	CASSPTGAVNEKLFF
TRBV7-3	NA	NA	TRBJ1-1	TGTGCCAGCAGTCCAAGACAGAATGCTGAAGCTTTCTTT	CASSPRQNAEAFF
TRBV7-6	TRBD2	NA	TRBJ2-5	TGTGCCAGCAGCTTAATTCTTCTAGCGGGAGGTGGCCAGGAGACCCAGTACTTC	CASSLILLAGGGQETQYF
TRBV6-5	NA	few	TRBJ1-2	TGTGCCAGCAGACACCCCCACAGGGAACCTAACTATGGCTACACCTTC	CASRHPHREPNYGYTF
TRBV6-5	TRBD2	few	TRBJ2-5	TGTGCCAGCAGTTACCTAGCGGGAGGTAGGGGAGAGACCCAGTACTTC	CASSYLAGGRGETQYF
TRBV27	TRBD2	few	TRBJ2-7	TGTGCCAGCAGTTCCCCAGGTAGCGGGAGCGACGAGCAGTACTTC	CASSSPGSGSDEQYF
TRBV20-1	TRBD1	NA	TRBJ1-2	TGCAGTGCTGGACAGGGGACCTATGGCTACACCTTC	CSAGQGTYGYTF
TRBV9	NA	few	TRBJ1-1	TGTGCCAGCAGCGTGGGGGGTTCCACTGAAGCTTTCTTT	CASSVGGSTEAFF
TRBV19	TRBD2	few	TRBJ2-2	TGTGCCAGTACGTCTACTAGCGGGAGGTACACCGGGGAGCTGTTTTTT	CASTSTSGRYTGELFF
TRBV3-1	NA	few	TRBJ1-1	TGTGCCAGCACCGCAACGGGGAGCTTGAACACTGAAGCTTTCTTT	CASTATGSLNTEAFF
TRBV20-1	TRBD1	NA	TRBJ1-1	TGCAGTGGACAGGGGGCGTCTGAAGCTTTCTTT	CSGQGASEAFF